These 14 T cell receptor beta chains share one sample of origin, sequenced in a study of control samples from healthy donors and cancer patients. Measured with immunoSEQ multiplex PCR; TCRdb has only the in-frame clones, and not every one. The sample has about 130,000 clones; roughly 90% are singletons. Sequencing input: blood. These receptors all stem from a young man in good health.

The chain combines TRBV10-3 with TRBJ1-2, with D uncertain. V was trimmed by 0 bases and J by 4 bases, leaving 12 bases between them. CDR1 ENHRY and CDR2 SYGVKD come from the germline V gene. This CDR3 has 15 amino acids. The CDR3 bases are TGTGCCATCAGTGAGTCGAATCCCAGCCCCTATGGCTACACCTTC. Protein sequence: CAISESNPSPYGYTF.

The chain couples TRBV5-6 to TRBJ1-6, with a tentative D call TRBD1 (6 bases). The V gene's germline CDR1 is SGHDT and CDR2 YYEEEE. This CDR3 is built from 16 residues. V was pared by 1 base and J by 7 bases, with 15 bases between. DNA for the CDR3: TGTGCCAGCAGCTTGATCAAGATGAGGGGGAATTCACCCCTCCACTTT. Protein product: CASSLIKMRGNSPLHF. The whole variable domain, filled in from reference TRBV5-6 and TRBJ1-6, reads DAGVTQSPTHLIKTRGQQVTLRCSPKSGHDTVSWYQQALGQGPQFIFQYYEEEERQRGNFPDRFSGHQFPNYSSELNVNALLLGDSALYLCASSLIKMRGNSPLHFGNGTRLTVT.

This chain links TRBV9 with TRBJ2-7; TRBD1 matches at 7 bases. The CDR3 has 18 residues. After removal of 0 bases from V and 5 bases from J, the junction contained 17 bases not matched to a gene. Germline V gives CDR1 SGDLS, CDR2 YYNGEE. The DNA of the CDR3 is TGTGCCAGCAGCGTAGGGGGTTTACCGACAGGGAAAGAAGACGAGCAGTACTTC. This codes for CASSVGGLPTGKEDEQYF.

The V and J genes are TRBV5-5 and TRBJ2-6; D is perhaps TRBD1 (6 bases). The CDR3 runs to 15 residues. CDR1 is SGHKS and CDR2 is YYEKEE in the germline V gene (reference sequence). Trimming shortened V by 4 bases and J by 2 bases, and 10 bases separated the two germline ends. The CDR3 region is CASSLQGPGANVLTF. In nucleotides, the CDR3 is TGTGCCAGCAGCCTACAGGGCCCTGGGGCCAACGTCCTGACTTTC.

The V call is TRBV6-6, the J call TRBJ2-7; tentatively, D is TRBD2 (6 bases). The ends were cut back, 5 bases at V and 0 bases at J, with 11 bases in the middle. Germline V gives CDR1 MNHNY, CDR2 SVGAGI (reference sequence). The CDR3 covers 14 residues. Written as DNA, the CDR3 is TGTGCCAGCAGTCAACCCGGGAGCTCCTACGAGCAGTACTTC. It yields the protein CASSQPGSSYEQYF.

V gene TRBV6-1 combines with J gene TRBJ1-5; D remains unclear. CDR1 and CDR2 from the germline V gene are MNHNS and SASEGT. The germline V and J ends were trimmed by 1 base and 1 base, with 8 bases remaining between them. This CDR3 is 15 amino acids long. CDR3 DNA: TGTGCCAGCAGTGAAGAGCGTGGCAGCAATCAGCCCCAGCATTTT. Its protein product is CASSEERGSNQPQHF.

The chain is built from TRBV4-1 and TRBJ2-2; TRBD1 might be the D (5 bases). This CDR3 is built from 16 residues. The V and J ends lost 0 bases and 0 bases respectively, with 8 bases between them. Germline loops: CDR1 MGHRA, CDR2 YSYEKL. The chain's CDR3 is CASSQDPGSNTGELFF. CDR3 DNA: TGCGCCAGCAGCCAAGATCCAGGGTCGAACACCGGGGAGCTGTTTTTT.

The rearrangement links TRBV3-1 (or the pseudogene TRBV3-2) to TRBJ1-5; TRBD1 agrees at 10 bases. From germline, CDR1 is LGHDT and CDR2 YNNKEL (reference sequence). After removal of 6 bases from V and 6 bases from J, the junction contained 5 bases not matched to a gene. The CDR3 has 14 residues. CDR3 region: CASSDRGRGQPQHF. In DNA, the CDR3 is TGTGCCAGCAGTGACAGGGGGCGGGGTCAGCCCCAGCATTTT.

This chain uses TRBV9 with TRBJ2-1; no clear D gene. The germline CDR1 and CDR2 sequences are SGDLS and YYNGEE. Trimming pared 1 base from V and 4 bases from J, leaving 15 bases between. The CDR3 loop spans 16 amino acids. Here the CDR3 DNA reads TGTGCCAGCAGCGTATTTAAGGGTCCACCGTACAATGAGCAGTTCTTC. Its protein product is CASSVFKGPPYNEQFF.

The chain has TRBV29-1 and TRBJ1-2; perhaps TRBD1 as D (6 bases). CDR1 SQVTM and CDR2 ANQGSEA come from the germline V gene. This CDR3 comprises 13 residues. V lost 7 bases and J lost 2, with 14 bases in between. The CDR3 spells CSGIQGTNYGYTF. The DNA for the CDR3 is TGCAGCGGAATCCAGGGGACGAACTATGGCTACACCTTC.

The chain employs TRBV27 and TRBJ2-2; D is unresolved. V lost 3 bases and J lost 3, with 2 bases in between. Germline V gene data show CDR1 as MNHEY and CDR2 as SMNVEV (reference sequence). CDR3 length: 12 residues. The CDR3: CASSFHTGELFF. The CDR3 DNA reads TGTGCCAGCAGTTTCCACACCGGGGAGCTGTTTTTT.

The chain has TRBV19 and TRBJ1-6; D gene ambiguous. This CDR3 is built from 13 residues. Germline V lookup: CDR1 LNHDA, CDR2 SQIVND (reference sequence). Between the trimmed V and J ends, which lost 5 bases and 6 bases, there was a span of 8 bases. CDR3 nucleotide sequence: TGTGCCAGTAGTTACGGGTTTAATTCACCCCTCCACTTT. It encodes CASSYGFNSPLHF.

The genes are TRBV10-3 and TRBJ2-1, with 9 bases matching TRBD2. Per the germline V gene, CDR1 is ENHRY and CDR2 is SYGVKD. The CDR3 has 15 amino acids. V lost 2 bases, J lost 2 bases, and 1 base stayed unmatched. CDR3 DNA: TGTGCCATCAGTGAGGGGACTAGCCCCTACAATGAGCAGTTCTTC. Its protein is CAISEGTSPYNEQFF.

The chain employs TRBV6-4 and TRBJ1-1, with TRBD1 matching 8 bases. The V segment lost 10 bases and the J segment 10 bases; nucleotides outside the gene matches: 14. This CDR3 contains 13 residues. Germline values: CDR1 MRHNA, CDR2 SNTAGT. The CDR3 region is CATGRTGCCRAFF. The CDR3 DNA reads TGTGCCACCGGGCGGACAGGGTGTTGTCGAGCTTTCTTT.